The source of this TCR beta chain is a study of blood T cell repertoires in COVID-19. Membership in each cohort depended on participant-reported clinical history. Sequenced by immunoSEQ multiplex PCR; TCRdb stores in-frame clones only, minus some. Among 110,000 to 150,000 clones, 70% to 90% were seen once, and the ten largest hold 6.2%. At least ten counts were recorded for this clone. CDR3 size: 14 residues. Per germline, CDR1 SGHNT and CDR2 YYREEE (reference sequence). The ends were cut back, 0 bases at V and 5 bases at J, with 8 bases in the middle. Sequencing was carried out using PBMCs or T cells enriched from blood (not recorded which). This chain connects TRBV5-4 to TRBJ1-4; D uncertain. This receptor was identified in a woman in her 40s who had recovered from COVID-19. This chain's CDR3 is CASSLDSRNEKLFF. CDR3 DNA sequence: TGTGCCAGCAGCTTGGACAGCCGGAATGAAAAACTGTTTTTT.